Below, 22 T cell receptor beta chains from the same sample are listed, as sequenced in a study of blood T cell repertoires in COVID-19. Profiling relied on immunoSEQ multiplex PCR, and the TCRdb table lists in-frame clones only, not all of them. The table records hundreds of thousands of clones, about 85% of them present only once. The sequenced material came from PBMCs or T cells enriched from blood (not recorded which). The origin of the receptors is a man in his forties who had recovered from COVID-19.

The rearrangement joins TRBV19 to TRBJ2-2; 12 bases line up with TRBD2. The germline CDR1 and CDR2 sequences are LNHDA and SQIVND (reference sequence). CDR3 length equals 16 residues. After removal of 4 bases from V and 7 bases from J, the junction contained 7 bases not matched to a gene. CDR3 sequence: CASSTTSGSSSGELFF. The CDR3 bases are TGTGCCAGTAGTACGACTAGCGGGAGCTCTAGCGGGGAGCTGTTTTTT.

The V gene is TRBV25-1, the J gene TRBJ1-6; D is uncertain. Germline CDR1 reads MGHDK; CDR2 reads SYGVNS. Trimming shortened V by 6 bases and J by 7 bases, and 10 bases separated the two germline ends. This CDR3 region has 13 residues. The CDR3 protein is CASSDPGNSPLHF. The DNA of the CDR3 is TGTGCCAGCAGCGACCCGGGAAATTCACCCCTCCACTTT. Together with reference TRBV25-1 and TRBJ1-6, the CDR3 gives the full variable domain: EADIYQTPRYLVIGTGKKITLECSQTMGHDKMYWYQQDPGMELHLIHYSYGVNSTEKGDLSSESTVSRIRTEHFPLTLESARPSHTSQYLCASSDPGNSPLHFGNGTRLTVT.

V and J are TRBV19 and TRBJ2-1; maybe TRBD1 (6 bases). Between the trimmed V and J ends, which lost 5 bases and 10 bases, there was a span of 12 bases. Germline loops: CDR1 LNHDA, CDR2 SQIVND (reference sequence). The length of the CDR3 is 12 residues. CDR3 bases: TGTGCCAGTAGTTTACAGGGAGTCGAGCAGTTCTTC. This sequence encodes CASSLQGVEQFF.

CDR3 nucleotide sequence: TGTGCCAGCAGTGAAGCTAGCGGGAGGGCATTTAAGGCCCAGTACTTC. Translation: CASSEASGRAFKAQYF. The genes are TRBV2 and TRBJ2-5; 11 bases are a match to TRBD2. CDR3 length: 16 residues. Germline trimming cut 0 bases from V and 9 bases from J; bases unmatched to any gene: 9. Per the germline V gene, CDR1 is SNHLY and CDR2 is FYNNEI.

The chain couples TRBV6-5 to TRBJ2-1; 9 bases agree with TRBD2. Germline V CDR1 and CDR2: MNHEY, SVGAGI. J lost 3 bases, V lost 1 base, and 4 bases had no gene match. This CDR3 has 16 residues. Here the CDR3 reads CASSYWREGRYNEQFF. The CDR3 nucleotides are TGTGCCAGCAGTTACTGGCGGGAGGGCCGCTACAATGAGCAGTTCTTC.

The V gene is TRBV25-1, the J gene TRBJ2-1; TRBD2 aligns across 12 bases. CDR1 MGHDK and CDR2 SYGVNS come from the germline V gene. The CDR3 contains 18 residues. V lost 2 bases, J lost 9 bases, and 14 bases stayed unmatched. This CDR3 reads CASSELAGGPAVFSEQFF. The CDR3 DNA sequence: TGTGCCAGCAGTGAACTAGCGGGAGGGCCGGCGGTATTCAGTGAGCAGTTCTTC.

The CDR3 DNA sequence: TGTGCCAGCAGCTTAACTAGCGGACCCTACGAGCAGTACTTC. Translation gives CASSLTSGPYEQYF. This chain links TRBV7-2 with TRBJ2-7; 8 bases agree with TRBD2. This CDR3 comprises 14 residues. J gave up 2 bases and V 2 bases, and 2 bases lay outside the gene matches. Per the germline V gene, CDR1 is SGHTA and CDR2 is FQGNSA.

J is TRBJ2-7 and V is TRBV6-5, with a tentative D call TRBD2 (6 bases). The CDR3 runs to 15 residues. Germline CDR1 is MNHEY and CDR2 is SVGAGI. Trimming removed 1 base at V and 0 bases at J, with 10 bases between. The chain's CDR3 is CASSYYGTSSYEQYF. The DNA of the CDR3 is TGTGCCAGCAGTTACTATGGGACTTCCTCCTACGAGCAGTACTTC.

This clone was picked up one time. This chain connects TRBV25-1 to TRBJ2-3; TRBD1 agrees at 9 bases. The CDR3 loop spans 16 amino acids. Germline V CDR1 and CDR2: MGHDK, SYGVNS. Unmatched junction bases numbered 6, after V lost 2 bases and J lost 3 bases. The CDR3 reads CASSEDGQGRTDTQYF. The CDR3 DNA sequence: TGTGCCAGCAGTGAAGATGGACAGGGGCGAACAGATACGCAGTATTTT.

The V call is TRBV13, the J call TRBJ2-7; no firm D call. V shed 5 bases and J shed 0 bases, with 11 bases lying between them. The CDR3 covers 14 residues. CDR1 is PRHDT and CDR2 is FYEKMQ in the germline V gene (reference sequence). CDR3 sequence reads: CASSVQAHSYEQYF. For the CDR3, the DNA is TGTGCCAGCAGCGTCCAAGCGCACTCCTACGAGCAGTACTTC.

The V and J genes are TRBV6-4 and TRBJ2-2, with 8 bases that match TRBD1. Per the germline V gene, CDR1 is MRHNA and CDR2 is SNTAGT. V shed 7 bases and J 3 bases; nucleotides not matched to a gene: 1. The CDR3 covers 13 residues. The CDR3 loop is CASKDRDTGELFF. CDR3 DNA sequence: TGTGCCAGCAAGGACAGGGACACCGGGGAGCTGTTTTTT.

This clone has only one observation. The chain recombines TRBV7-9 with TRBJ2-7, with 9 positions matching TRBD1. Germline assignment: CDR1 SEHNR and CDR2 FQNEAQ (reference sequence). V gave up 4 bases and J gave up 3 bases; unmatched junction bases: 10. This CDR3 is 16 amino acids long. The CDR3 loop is CASSSETGQGIYEQYF. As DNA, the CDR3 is TGTGCCAGCAGCTCAGAAACGGGACAGGGTATCTACGAGCAGTACTTC.

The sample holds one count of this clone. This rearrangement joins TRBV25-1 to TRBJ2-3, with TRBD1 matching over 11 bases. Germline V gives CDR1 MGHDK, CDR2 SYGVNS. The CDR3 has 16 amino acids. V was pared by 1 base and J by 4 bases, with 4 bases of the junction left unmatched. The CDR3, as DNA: TGTGCCAGCAGTGAATTGAGGACAGGGGGCTCAGATACGCAGTATTTT. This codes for CASSELRTGGSDTQYF.

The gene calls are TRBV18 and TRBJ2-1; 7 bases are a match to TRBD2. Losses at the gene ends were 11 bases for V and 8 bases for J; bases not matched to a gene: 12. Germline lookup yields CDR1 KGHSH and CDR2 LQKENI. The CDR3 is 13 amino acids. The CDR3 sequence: CAYRTSGNDEQFF. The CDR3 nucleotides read TGTGCCTACCGGACTAGTGGCAACGATGAGCAGTTCTTC.

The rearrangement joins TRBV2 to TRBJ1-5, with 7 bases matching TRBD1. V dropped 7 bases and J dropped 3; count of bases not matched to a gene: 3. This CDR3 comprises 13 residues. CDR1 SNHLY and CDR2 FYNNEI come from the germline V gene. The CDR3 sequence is CASNRGDNQPQHF. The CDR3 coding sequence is TGTGCCAGCAACAGGGGAGACAATCAGCCCCAGCATTTT.

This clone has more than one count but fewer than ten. For the CDR3, the DNA is TGTGCCAGCAGCGTAGCTCGGGAGGGTCCTGGCTACACCTTC. It encodes CASSVAREGPGYTF. The V and J genes are TRBV9 and TRBJ1-2, with D unclear. Germline V gives CDR1 SGDLS, CDR2 YYNGEE. The CDR3 length is 14 residues. V was clipped by 0 bases and J by 7 bases, with 13 bases between them. Based on the CDR3 plus reference TRBV9 and TRBJ1-2, the full variable domain is DSGVTQTPKHLITATGQRVTLRCSPRSGDLSVYWYQQSLDQGLQFLIQYYNGEERAKGNILERFSAQQFPDLHSELNLSSLELGDSALYFCASSVAREGPGYTFGSGTRLTVV.

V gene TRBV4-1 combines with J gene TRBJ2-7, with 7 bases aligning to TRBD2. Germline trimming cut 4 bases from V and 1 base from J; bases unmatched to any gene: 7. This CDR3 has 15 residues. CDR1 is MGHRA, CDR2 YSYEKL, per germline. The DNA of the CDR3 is TGCGCCAGCAGCCTTCGGACTAGTAAGTCCTACGAGCAGTACTTC. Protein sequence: CASSLRTSKSYEQYF.

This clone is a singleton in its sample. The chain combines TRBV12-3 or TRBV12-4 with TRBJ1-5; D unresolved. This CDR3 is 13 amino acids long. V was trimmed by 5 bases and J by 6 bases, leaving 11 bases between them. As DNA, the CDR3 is TGTGCCAGCAGTCGTAGGGCGGGTCAGCCCCAGCATTTT. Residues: CASSRRAGQPQHF.

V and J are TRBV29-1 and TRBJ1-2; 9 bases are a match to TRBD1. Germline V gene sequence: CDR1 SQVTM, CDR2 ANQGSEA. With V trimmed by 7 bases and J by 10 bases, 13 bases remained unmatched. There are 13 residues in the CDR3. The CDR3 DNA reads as TGCAGCGACACTCCCGGGACAGGGCGGGTCTACACCTTC. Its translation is CSDTPGTGRVYTF.

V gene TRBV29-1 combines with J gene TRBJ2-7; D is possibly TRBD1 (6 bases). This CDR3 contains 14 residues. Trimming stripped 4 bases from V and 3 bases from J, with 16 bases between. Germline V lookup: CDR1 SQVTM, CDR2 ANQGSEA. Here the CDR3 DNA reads TGCAGCGTTGGGGGCAGGGGTGGACTCTACGAGCAGTACTTC. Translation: CSVGGRGGLYEQYF.

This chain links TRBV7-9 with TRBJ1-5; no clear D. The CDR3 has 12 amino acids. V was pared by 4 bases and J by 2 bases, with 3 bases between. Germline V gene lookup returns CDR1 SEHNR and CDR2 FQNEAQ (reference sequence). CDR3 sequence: CASSSGNQPQHF. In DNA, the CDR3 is TGTGCCAGCAGCTCCGGCAATCAGCCCCAGCATTTT.

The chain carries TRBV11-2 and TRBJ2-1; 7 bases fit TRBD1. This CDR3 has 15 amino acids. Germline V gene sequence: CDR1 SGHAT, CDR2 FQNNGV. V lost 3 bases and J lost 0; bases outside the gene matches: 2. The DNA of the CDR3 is TGTGCCAGCAGCTTGAGACAGGGCTCCTACAATGAGCAGTTCTTC. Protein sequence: CASSLRQGSYNEQFF.